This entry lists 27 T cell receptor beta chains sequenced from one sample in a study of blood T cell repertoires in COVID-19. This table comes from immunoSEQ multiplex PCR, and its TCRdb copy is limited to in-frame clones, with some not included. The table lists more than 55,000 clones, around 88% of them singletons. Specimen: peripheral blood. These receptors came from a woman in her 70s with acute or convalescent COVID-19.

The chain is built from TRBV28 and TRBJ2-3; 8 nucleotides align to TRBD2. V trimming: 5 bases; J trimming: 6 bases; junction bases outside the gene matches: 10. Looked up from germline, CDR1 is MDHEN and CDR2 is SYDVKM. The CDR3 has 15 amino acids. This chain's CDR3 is CASSLRAGDVDTQYF. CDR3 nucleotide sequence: TGTGCCAGCAGTCTACGAGCGGGAGATGTGGATACGCAGTATTTT.

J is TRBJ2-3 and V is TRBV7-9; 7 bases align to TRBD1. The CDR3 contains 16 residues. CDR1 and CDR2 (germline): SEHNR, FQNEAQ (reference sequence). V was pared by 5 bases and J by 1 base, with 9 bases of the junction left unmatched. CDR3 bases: TGTGCCAGCAGCCTTTTACAGGGGATAGGCACAGATACGCAGTATTTT. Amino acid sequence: CASSLLQGIGTDTQYF.

In nucleotides, the CDR3 is TGTGCCAGCAGCTTAAGGGCGGGGACGGTGAACACTGAAGCTTTCTTT. Translated, it gives CASSLRAGTVNTEAFF. V and J are TRBV7-9 and TRBJ1-1, with D maybe TRBD1 (5 bases). CDR3 length: 16 residues. Trimming cost V 2 bases and J 0 bases, with 13 bases left between them. CDR1 and CDR2 (germline): SEHNR, FQNEAQ (reference sequence).

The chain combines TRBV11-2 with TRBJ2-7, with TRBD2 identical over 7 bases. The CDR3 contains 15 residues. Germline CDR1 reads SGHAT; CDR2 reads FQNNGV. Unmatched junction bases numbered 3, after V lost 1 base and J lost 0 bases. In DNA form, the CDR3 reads TGTGCCAGCAGCTTAGGGGGGGGAAGCTCCTACGAGCAGTACTTC. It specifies CASSLGGGSSYEQYF.

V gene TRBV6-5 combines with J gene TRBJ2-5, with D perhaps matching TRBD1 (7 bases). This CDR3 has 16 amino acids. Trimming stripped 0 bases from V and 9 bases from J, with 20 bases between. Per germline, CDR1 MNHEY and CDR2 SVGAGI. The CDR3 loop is CASSYSRDREDVAQYF. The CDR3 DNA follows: TGTGCCAGCAGTTACTCGCGCGACAGGGAGGATGTGGCCCAGTACTTC.

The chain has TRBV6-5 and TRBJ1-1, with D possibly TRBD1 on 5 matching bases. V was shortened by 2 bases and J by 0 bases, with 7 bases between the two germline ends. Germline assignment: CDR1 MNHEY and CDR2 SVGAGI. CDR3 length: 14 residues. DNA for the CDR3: TGTGCCAGCAGTTACGGGGGGATGAACACTGAAGCTTTCTTT. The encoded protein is CASSYGGMNTEAFF.

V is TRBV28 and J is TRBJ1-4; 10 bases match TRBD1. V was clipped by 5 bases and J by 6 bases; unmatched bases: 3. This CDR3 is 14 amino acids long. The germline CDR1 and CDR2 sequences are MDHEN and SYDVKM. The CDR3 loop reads CASSDRGQDEKLFF. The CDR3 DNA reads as TGTGCCAGCAGTGACAGGGGGCAGGATGAAAAACTGTTTTTT.

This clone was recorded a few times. The CDR3 sequence: CASSPGPGNTEAFF. Here the CDR3 DNA reads TGTGCCAGCAGCCCCGGTCCCGGGAACACTGAAGCTTTCTTT. The chain is built from TRBV11-2 and TRBJ1-1; D unclear. V shed 5 bases and J shed 1 base, with 11 bases lying between them. CDR1 is SGHAT, CDR2 FQNNGV, per germline. This CDR3 region has 14 residues.

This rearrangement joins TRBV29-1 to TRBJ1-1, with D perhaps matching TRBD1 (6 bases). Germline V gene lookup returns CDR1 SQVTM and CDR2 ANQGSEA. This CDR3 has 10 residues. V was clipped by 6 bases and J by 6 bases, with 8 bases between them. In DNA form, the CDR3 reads TGCAGCGTCAGGACAGCTGAAGCTTTCTTT. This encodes CSVRTAEAFF.

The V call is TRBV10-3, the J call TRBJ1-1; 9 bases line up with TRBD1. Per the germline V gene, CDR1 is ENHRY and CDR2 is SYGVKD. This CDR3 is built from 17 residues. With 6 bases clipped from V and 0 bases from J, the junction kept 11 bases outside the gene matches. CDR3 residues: CAISANDGTGLNTEAFF. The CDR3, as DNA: TGTGCCATCAGCGCCAACGACGGGACAGGGCTGAACACTGAAGCTTTCTTT.

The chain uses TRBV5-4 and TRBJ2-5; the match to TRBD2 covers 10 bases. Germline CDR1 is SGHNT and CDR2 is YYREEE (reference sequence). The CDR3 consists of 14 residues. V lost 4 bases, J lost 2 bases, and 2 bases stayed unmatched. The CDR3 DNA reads TGTGCCAGCAGCGCTAGCGGGGGACAAGAGACCCAGTACTTC. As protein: CASSASGGQETQYF.

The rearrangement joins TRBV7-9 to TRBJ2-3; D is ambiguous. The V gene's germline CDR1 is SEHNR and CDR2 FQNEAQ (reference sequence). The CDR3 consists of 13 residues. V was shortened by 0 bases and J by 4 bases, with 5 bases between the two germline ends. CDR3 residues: CASSLAGSDTQYF. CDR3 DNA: TGTGCCAGCAGCTTAGCGGGCTCAGATACGCAGTATTTT.

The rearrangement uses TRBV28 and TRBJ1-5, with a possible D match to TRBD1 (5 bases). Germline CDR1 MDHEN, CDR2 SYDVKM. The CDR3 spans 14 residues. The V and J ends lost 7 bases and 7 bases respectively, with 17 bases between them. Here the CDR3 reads CASTPGGEGQPQHF. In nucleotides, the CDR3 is TGTGCCAGCACCCCGGGAGGGGAGGGACAGCCCCAGCATTTT.

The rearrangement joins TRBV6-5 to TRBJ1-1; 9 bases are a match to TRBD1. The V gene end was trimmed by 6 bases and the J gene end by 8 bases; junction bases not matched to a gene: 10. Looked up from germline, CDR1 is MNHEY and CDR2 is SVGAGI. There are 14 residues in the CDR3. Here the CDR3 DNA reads TGTGCCAGCAGCTCTAGGACAGGGGCTTCCGAAGCTTTCTTT. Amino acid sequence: CASSSRTGASEAFF.

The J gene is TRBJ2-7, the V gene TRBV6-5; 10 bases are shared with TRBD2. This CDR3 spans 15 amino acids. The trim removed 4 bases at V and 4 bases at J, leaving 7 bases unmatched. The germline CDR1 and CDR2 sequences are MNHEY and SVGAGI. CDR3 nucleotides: TGTGCCAGCAGTTCCCCGGGACTAGCGCCGTACGAGCAGTACTTC. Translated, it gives CASSSPGLAPYEQYF.

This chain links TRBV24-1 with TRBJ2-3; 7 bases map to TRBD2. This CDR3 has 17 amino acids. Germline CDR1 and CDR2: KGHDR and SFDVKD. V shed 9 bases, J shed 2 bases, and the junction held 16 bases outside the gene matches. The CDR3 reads CATGEGFWQGNTDTQYF. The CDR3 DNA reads TGTGCCACCGGGGAGGGGTTTTGGCAGGGAAACACAGATACGCAGTATTTT.

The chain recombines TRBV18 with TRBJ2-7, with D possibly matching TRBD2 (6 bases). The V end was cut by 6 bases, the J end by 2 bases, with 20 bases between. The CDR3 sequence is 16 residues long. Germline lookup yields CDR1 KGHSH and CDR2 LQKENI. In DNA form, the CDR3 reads TGTGCCAGCTCCCCTCCACGACTAGTCCTTACCTACGAGCAGTACTTC. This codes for CASSPPRLVLTYEQYF.

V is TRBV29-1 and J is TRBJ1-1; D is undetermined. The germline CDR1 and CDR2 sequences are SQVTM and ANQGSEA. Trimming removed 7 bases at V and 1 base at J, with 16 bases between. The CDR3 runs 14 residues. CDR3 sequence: CSAHLSQSNTEAFF. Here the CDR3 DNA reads TGCAGCGCTCACCTCTCGCAGTCGAACACTGAAGCTTTCTTT.

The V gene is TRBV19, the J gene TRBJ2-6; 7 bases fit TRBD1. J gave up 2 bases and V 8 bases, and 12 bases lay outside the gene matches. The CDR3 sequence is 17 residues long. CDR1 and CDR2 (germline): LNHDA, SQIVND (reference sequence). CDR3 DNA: TGTGCCAGTCAGCGGACAGGTCAGGTTCCTGGGGCCAACGTCCTGACTTTC. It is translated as CASQRTGQVPGANVLTF.

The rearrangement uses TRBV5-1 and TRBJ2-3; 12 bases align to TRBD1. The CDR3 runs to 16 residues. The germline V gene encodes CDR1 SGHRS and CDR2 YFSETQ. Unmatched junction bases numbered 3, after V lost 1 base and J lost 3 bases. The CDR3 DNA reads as TGCGCCAGCAGCTTGACGGGACAGGGGGCAACAGATACGCAGTATTTT. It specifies CASSLTGQGATDTQYF.

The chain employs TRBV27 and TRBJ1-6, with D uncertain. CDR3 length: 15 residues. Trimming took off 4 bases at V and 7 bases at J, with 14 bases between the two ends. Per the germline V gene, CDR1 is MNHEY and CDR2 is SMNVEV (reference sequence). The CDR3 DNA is TGTGCCAGCAGTTCTCCGACACTTGGGAATTCACCCCTCCACTTT. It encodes CASSSPTLGNSPLHF.

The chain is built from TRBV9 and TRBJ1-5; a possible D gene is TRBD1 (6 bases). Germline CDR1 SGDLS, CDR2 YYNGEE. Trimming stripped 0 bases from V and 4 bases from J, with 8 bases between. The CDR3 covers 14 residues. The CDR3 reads CASSVGGGNQPQHF. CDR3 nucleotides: TGTGCCAGCAGCGTAGGAGGGGGAAATCAGCCCCAGCATTTT. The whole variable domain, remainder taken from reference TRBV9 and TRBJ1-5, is DSGVTQTPKHLITATGQRVTLRCSPRSGDLSVYWYQQSLDQGLQFLIQYYNGEERAKGNILERFSAQQFPDLHSELNLSSLELGDSALYFCASSVGGGNQPQHFGDGTRLSIL.

CDR3 loop: CASTVDTPHTEAFF. CDR3 sequence (DNA): TGTGCCAGCACCGTTGACACCCCCCACACTGAAGCTTTCTTT. The rearrangement uses TRBV5-6 and TRBJ1-1; D gene uncertain. This CDR3 has 14 residues. The germline V and J ends were trimmed by 6 bases and 3 bases, with 15 bases remaining between them. Germline-derived CDR1 and CDR2 are SGHDT and YYEEEE.

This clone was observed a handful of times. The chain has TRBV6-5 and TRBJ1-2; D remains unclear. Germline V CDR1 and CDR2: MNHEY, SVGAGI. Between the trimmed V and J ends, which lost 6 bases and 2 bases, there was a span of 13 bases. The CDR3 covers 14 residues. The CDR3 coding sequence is TGTGCCAGCAGCTATTCGCTTCTAAACTATGGCTACACCTTC. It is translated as CASSYSLLNYGYTF.

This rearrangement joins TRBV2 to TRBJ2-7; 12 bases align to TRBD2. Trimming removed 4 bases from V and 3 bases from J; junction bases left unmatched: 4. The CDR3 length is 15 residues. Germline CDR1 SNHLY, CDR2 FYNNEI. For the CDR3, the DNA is TGTGCCAGCAGTGGACTAGCGGGAGTTGGCTACGAGCAGTACTTC. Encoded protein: CASSGLAGVGYEQYF.

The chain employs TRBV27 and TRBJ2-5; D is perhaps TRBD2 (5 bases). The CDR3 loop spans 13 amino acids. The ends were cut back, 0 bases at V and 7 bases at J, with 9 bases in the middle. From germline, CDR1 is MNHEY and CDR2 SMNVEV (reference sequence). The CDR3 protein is CASSLSASTTQYF. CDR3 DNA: TGTGCCAGCAGTTTATCGGCTAGCACGACCCAGTACTTC.

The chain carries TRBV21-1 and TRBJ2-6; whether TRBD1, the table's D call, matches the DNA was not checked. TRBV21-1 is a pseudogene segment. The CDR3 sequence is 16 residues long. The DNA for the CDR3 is TGTGCCATAGCTAGGACAGGGGGCGCTGGGGCCAACGTCCTGACTTTC. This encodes CAIARTGGAGANVLTF.